The rows below give T cell receptor beta chains drawn from one sample of a study of blood T cell repertoires in COVID-19. Data came from immunoSEQ multiplex PCR; TCRdb stores just in-frame clones and leaves some out. The sample holds about 270,000 clones; about 89% are singletons and the top ten take over 7.5%. Sequenced material: peripheral blood. The receptors were gathered from a man aged 35 to 55 who had recovered from COVID-19. The CDR3 runs from the conserved cysteine through the conserved F or W. A D gene is named only where the DNA matches it firmly. Rows may omit the clone size; those that give it use once, few, many or a size class.

d_gene: .; j_gene: TRBJ1-1; v_gene: TRBV7-9; abundance: few; CDR3nt: TGTGCCAGCAGCTACCCCGCAGGGGTGAGCGCTGAAGCTTTCTTT; CDR3aa: CASSYPAGVSAEAFF
d_gene: .; j_gene: TRBJ1-1; v_gene: TRBV29-1; abundance: .; CDR3nt: TGCAGCGTTGATCCGGTAGGGAGCACTGAAGCTTTCTTT; CDR3aa: CSVDPVGSTEAFF
d_gene: TRBD2; j_gene: TRBJ2-1; v_gene: TRBV11-3; abundance: many; CDR3nt: TGTGCCAGCAGCTTAGATGGACGGGGGGGGATCGATGAGCAGTTCTTC; CDR3aa: CASSLDGRGGIDEQFF
d_gene: TRBD1; j_gene: TRBJ2-7; v_gene: TRBV7-8; abundance: .; CDR3nt: TGTGCCAGCAGCTTCAACAGGGGGCTCTCCTACGAGCAGTACTTC; CDR3aa: CASSFNRGLSYEQYF
d_gene: .; j_gene: TRBJ1-5; v_gene: TRBV15; abundance: once; CDR3nt: TGTGCCACCAGCTTACAGGGCCCCTATCAGCCCCAGCATTTT; CDR3aa: CATSLQGPYQPQHF
d_gene: TRBD1; j_gene: TRBJ1-2; v_gene: TRBV15; abundance: .; CDR3nt: TGTGCCACCAGCAGAGATCAGTGGAAGGGCAGGGGGCTCCAAACTTATGGCTACACCTTC; CDR3aa: CATSRDQWKGRGLQTYGYTF
d_gene: .; j_gene: TRBJ1-2; v_gene: TRBV19; abundance: .; CDR3nt: TGTGCCAGTAGTATGTTGAGGGCGGTTGACGGCTACACCTTC; CDR3aa: CASSMLRAVDGYTF
d_gene: .; j_gene: TRBJ1-4; v_gene: TRBV3-1/TRBV3-2; abundance: .; CDR3nt: TGTGCCAGCAGTTACCGGGCGGCGGGTTCTGAAAAACTGTTTTTT; CDR3aa: CASSYRAAGSEKLFF
d_gene: .; j_gene: TRBJ2-2; v_gene: TRBV4-2; abundance: .; CDR3nt: TGTGCCAGCAGCCAAACTTTAACCGGGACTCAGACCGGGGAGCTGTTTTTT; CDR3aa: CASSQTLTGTQTGELFF
d_gene: .; j_gene: TRBJ2-2; v_gene: TRBV7-9; abundance: .; CDR3nt: TGTGCCAGCAGCTGGAACAGGGTTGGCGGGGAGCTGTTTTTT; CDR3aa: CASSWNRVGGELFF
d_gene: .; j_gene: TRBJ2-1; v_gene: TRBV7-2; abundance: .; CDR3nt: TGTGCCAGCAGCTTAACTACTAGTCTCTCCTACAATGAGCAGTTCTTC; CDR3aa: CASSLTTSLSYNEQFF
d_gene: .; j_gene: TRBJ2-7; v_gene: TRBV15; abundance: .; CDR3nt: TGTGCCACCAGCAGAGATCCCGGCTCCTACGAGCAGTACTTC; CDR3aa: CATSRDPGSYEQYF
d_gene: .; j_gene: TRBJ2-7; v_gene: TRBV6-5; abundance: .; CDR3nt: TGTGCCAGCAGCAACCAACTAGTTCGGAGGCAGTACTTC; CDR3aa: CASSNQLVRRQYF
d_gene: TRBD1; j_gene: TRBJ2-1; v_gene: TRBV6-2/TRBV6-3; abundance: .; CDR3nt: TGTGCCAGCAGTAGACCACAGGGGGTCAGCTACAATGAGCAGTTCTTC; CDR3aa: CASSRPQGVSYNEQFF
d_gene: TRBD1; j_gene: TRBJ1-1; v_gene: TRBV15; abundance: once; CDR3nt: TGTGCCACCAGCAGAGGGGCCAACTCAGGGGGCGAAACCAATTCAGGTTTGAACACTGAAGCTTTCTTT; CDR3aa: CATSRGANSGGETNSGLNTEAFF
d_gene: .; j_gene: TRBJ1-1; v_gene: TRBV3-1/TRBV3-2; abundance: .; CDR3nt: TGTGCCAGCAGCCAAGCTAATGAAGCTTTCTTT; CDR3aa: CASSQANEAFF
d_gene: .; j_gene: TRBJ2-1; v_gene: TRBV7-3; abundance: .; CDR3nt: TGTGCCAGCAGCTTAATTGGGGGGTCCGGATATGAGCAGTTCTTC; CDR3aa: CASSLIGGSGYEQFF
d_gene: TRBD2; j_gene: TRBJ2-1; v_gene: TRBV11-3; abundance: .; CDR3nt: TGTGCCAGCAGCCGGACTAGCGGGAGCAGTGAGCAGTTCTTC; CDR3aa: CASSRTSGSSEQFF
d_gene: TRBD1; j_gene: TRBJ1-1; v_gene: TRBV5-1; abundance: few; CDR3nt: TGCGCCAGCAGCGGGACAGGGGGAACTGAAGCTTTCTTT; CDR3aa: CASSGTGGTEAFF
d_gene: TRBD2; j_gene: TRBJ2-1; v_gene: TRBV5-1; abundance: .; CDR3nt: TGCGCCAGCAGCGTCACTAGCGGTACCTACAATGAGCAGTTCTTC; CDR3aa: CASSVTSGTYNEQFF
d_gene: TRBD2; j_gene: TRBJ2-1; v_gene: TRBV10-3; abundance: .; CDR3nt: TGTGCCATCAGTGAGGGGCGGGGGGGCCGCGATGAGCAGTTCTTC; CDR3aa: CAISEGRGGRDEQFF
d_gene: .; j_gene: TRBJ1-5; v_gene: TRBV5-8; abundance: few; CDR3nt: TGTGCCAGCAGCTTGGCCTTCAGGGGTGGGCAGCCCCAGCATTTT; CDR3aa: CASSLAFRGGQPQHF
d_gene: .; j_gene: TRBJ1-6; v_gene: TRBV5-4; abundance: .; CDR3nt: TGTGCCAGCAGCTTGAAGGGGGTTGACTCACCCCTCCACTTT; CDR3aa: CASSLKGVDSPLHF
d_gene: TRBD2; j_gene: TRBJ2-7; v_gene: TRBV7-9; abundance: .; CDR3nt: TGTGCCAGCAGCCCACTAGCGGGAGTCACCCACGAGCAGTACTTC; CDR3aa: CASSPLAGVTHEQYF
d_gene: .; j_gene: TRBJ2-3; v_gene: TRBV7-2; abundance: .; CDR3nt: TGTGCCAGCAGCTTACCGCGGGACCGCGCACACGATACGCAGTATTTT; CDR3aa: CASSLPRDRAHDTQYF
d_gene: .; j_gene: TRBJ1-2; v_gene: TRBV7-2; abundance: .; CDR3nt: TGTGCCAGCAGCTTGGGCAGGGGAACTCCCAGAGGAGGCTACACCTTC; CDR3aa: CASSLGRGTPRGGYTF
d_gene: TRBD2; j_gene: TRBJ2-3; v_gene: TRBV10-3; abundance: .; CDR3nt: TGTGCCACGAAGACTAGCTCCGGCACAGATACGCAGTATTTT; CDR3aa: CATKTSSGTDTQYF
d_gene: TRBD2; j_gene: TRBJ2-5; v_gene: TRBV2; abundance: .; CDR3nt: TGTGCCAGCAGTGAAGCGGTCCTAGCGGGGACAGAGACCCAGTACTTC; CDR3aa: CASSEAVLAGTETQYF
d_gene: .; j_gene: TRBJ2-7; v_gene: TRBV2; abundance: .; CDR3nt: TGTGCCAGCAATAATCCCTACTACGAGCAGTACTTC; CDR3aa: CASNNPYYEQYF
d_gene: .; j_gene: TRBJ1-1; v_gene: TRBV7-2; abundance: .; CDR3nt: TGTGCCAGCAGCTTAGGAGGGATGGACACTGAAGCTTTCTTT; CDR3aa: CASSLGGMDTEAFF
d_gene: .; j_gene: TRBJ1-1; v_gene: TRBV6-5; abundance: few; CDR3nt: TGTGCCAGCAGTTACGGCGGCAGCATTCACACTGAAGCTTTCTTT; CDR3aa: CASSYGGSIHTEAFF
d_gene: .; j_gene: TRBJ2-7; v_gene: TRBV7-2; abundance: .; CDR3nt: TGTGCCAGCAGCTTAACGGGAAGGGTTTCCTACGAGCAGTACTTC; CDR3aa: CASSLTGRVSYEQYF
d_gene: .; j_gene: TRBJ1-2; v_gene: TRBV19; abundance: .; CDR3nt: TGTGCCAGTAGTATATATGGGGGGTTCGACTATGGCTACACCTTC; CDR3aa: CASSIYGGFDYGYTF
d_gene: TRBD1; j_gene: TRBJ2-7; v_gene: TRBV29-1; abundance: .; CDR3nt: TGCAGCGTGGAAAGGGGGCAGGTCAGGTACTTC; CDR3aa: CSVERGQVRYF
d_gene: .; j_gene: TRBJ1-2; v_gene: TRBV9; abundance: once; CDR3nt: TGTGCCAGCAGCGAAAGGGGATATGGCTACACCTTC; CDR3aa: CASSERGYGYTF
d_gene: .; j_gene: TRBJ1-5; v_gene: TRBV15; abundance: .; CDR3nt: TGTGCCACCAGCCACGAGGCCAACAATCAGCCCCAGCATTTT; CDR3aa: CATSHEANNQPQHF
d_gene: .; j_gene: TRBJ1-1; v_gene: TRBV5-4; abundance: few; CDR3nt: TGTGCCAGCAGCTTGGATCCAGGGGCCGCTGAAGCTTTCTTT; CDR3aa: CASSLDPGAAEAFF
d_gene: TRBD1; j_gene: TRBJ1-3; v_gene: TRBV5-1; abundance: .; CDR3nt: TGCGCCAGCACCCCGACAGGGCTCTCTGGAAACACCATATATTTT; CDR3aa: CASTPTGLSGNTIYF
d_gene: TRBD1; j_gene: TRBJ2-1; v_gene: TRBV19; abundance: .; CDR3nt: TGTGCCAGTAGTTGGGCAGGGGGTCACAATGAGCAGTTCTTC; CDR3aa: CASSWAGGHNEQFF
d_gene: .; j_gene: TRBJ2-3; v_gene: TRBV6-5; abundance: .; CDR3nt: TGTGCCAGCAGTACAAACACAGATACGCAGTATTTT; CDR3aa: CASSTNTDTQYF
d_gene: TRBD2; j_gene: TRBJ2-1; v_gene: TRBV5-1; abundance: once; CDR3nt: TGCGCCAGCAGCTTGGCAGCGGGAAATGAGCAGTTCTTC; CDR3aa: CASSLAAGNEQFF
d_gene: .; j_gene: TRBJ1-5; v_gene: TRBV27; abundance: .; CDR3nt: TGTGCCAGCAGTTTGGGGACAAGCCTCAATCAGCCCCAGCATTTT; CDR3aa: CASSLGTSLNQPQHF
d_gene: .; j_gene: TRBJ1-2; v_gene: TRBV5-4; abundance: .; CDR3nt: TGTGCCAGCAGCCCATTGGGAGATGGTGGCTACACCTTC; CDR3aa: CASSPLGDGGYTF
d_gene: .; j_gene: TRBJ1-2; v_gene: TRBV13; abundance: .; CDR3nt: TGTGCCAGCAGCCAAGACGGACAGCATGATAGGGGCTACACCTTC; CDR3aa: CASSQDGQHDRGYTF